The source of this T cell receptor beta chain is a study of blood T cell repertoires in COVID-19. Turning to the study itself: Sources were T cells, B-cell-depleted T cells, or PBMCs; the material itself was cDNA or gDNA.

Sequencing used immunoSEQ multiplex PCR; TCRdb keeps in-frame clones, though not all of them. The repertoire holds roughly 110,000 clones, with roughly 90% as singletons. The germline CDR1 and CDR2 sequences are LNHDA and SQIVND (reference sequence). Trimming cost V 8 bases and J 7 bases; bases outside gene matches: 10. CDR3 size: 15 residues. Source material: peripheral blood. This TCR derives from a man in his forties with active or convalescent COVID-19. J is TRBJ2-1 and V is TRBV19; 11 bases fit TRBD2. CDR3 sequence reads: CASPTSGKVGNEQFF. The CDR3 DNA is TGTGCCAGTCCGACTAGCGGGAAAGTTGGTAATGAGCAGTTCTTC.